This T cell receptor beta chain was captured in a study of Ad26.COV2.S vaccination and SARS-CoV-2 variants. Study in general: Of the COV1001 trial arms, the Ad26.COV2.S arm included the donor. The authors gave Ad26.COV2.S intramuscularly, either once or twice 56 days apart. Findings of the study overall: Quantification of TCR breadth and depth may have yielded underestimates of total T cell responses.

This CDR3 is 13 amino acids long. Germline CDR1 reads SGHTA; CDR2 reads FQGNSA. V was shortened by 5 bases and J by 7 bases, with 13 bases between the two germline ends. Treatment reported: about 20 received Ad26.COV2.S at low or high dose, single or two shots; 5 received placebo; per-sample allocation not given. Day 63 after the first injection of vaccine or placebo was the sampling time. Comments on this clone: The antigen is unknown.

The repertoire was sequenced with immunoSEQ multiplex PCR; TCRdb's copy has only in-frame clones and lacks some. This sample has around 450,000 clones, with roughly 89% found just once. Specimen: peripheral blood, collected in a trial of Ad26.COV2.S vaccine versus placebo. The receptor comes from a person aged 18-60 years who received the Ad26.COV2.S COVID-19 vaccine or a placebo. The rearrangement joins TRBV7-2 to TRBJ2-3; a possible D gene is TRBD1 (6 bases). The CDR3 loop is CASSQTQGYTQYF. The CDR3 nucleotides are TGTGCCAGCAGCCAAACCCAGGGGTATACGCAGTATTTT.